This TCR beta chain originates from a study of T cells in tumors after PD-1 blockade. Overall study findings and caveats: Some novel exhausted tumor clones appeared in pre-treatment blood, suggesting peripheral recruitment. After therapy, most expanded exhausted CD8+ clones were absent pre-treatment, suggesting clonal replacement.

Germline CDR1 reads SNHLY; CDR2 reads FYNNEI. Trimming took 4 bases from V and 0 from J, leaving 10 bases between them. This CDR3 region has 15 residues. As to this clone: Its cognate antigen is unknown. Other DNA sequences within the sample encode an identical CDR3.

Repertoires were generated with immunoSEQ multiplex PCR, while TCRdb's copy carries only in-frame clones and drops some. The table has fewer than 2,500 clones, 55% to 75% seen once. The material was tumor tissue, obtained before anti-PD-1 treatment. This clonotype was obtained from a human donor with basal cell carcinoma. The V gene is TRBV2, the J gene TRBJ1-3, with unresolved D. The CDR3 is CASSGGANSGNTIYF. As DNA, the CDR3 is TGTGCCAGCAGTGGAGGAGCAAACTCTGGAAACACCATATATTTT.